Each of the 10 T cell receptor beta chains below was sequenced from the same sample in a study of cytomegalovirus exposure and HLA in healthy donors. Clones were read by immunoSEQ multiplex PCR, and TCRdb kept only the in-frame ones, dropping some. The sample includes about 120,000 clones, over 65% of them seen just once. Sequenced sample: PBMCs. Receptor source: a woman aged 25 to 39 in good health and CMV-seronegative.

In this sample, this clone turned up a few times. The V and J genes are TRBV6-1 and TRBJ1-1, with 9 bases aligning to TRBD1. The CDR3 extends over 13 amino acids. J was trimmed by 11 bases and V by 6 bases; bases with no gene match: 10. Germline V lookup: CDR1 MNHNS, CDR2 SASEGT. CDR3: CASRDRDREDAFF. The CDR3 coding sequence is TGTGCCAGCAGGGACCGGGACAGGGAGGATGCTTTCTTT.

J is TRBJ1-4 and V is TRBV5-1; D ambiguous. Trimming took 4 bases from V and 2 from J, leaving 12 bases between them. This CDR3 spans 15 amino acids. Germline values: CDR1 SGHRS, CDR2 YFSETQ. CDR3 bases: TGCGCCAGCAGCCTGGCTGGGAGTACTAATGAAAAACTGTTTTTT. Amino acids: CASSLAGSTNEKLFF.

The rearrangement links TRBV19 to TRBJ1-5; a possible D gene is TRBD1 (5 bases). Per germline, CDR1 LNHDA and CDR2 SQIVND (reference sequence). Between the trimmed V and J ends, which lost 3 bases and 7 bases, there was a span of 10 bases. The CDR3 loop spans 13 amino acids. CDR3 residues: CASSIGGDQPQHF. CDR3 nucleotide sequence: TGTGCCAGTAGTATCGGGGGGGACCAGCCCCAGCATTTT.

The V and J genes are TRBV6-1 and TRBJ1-2; TRBD1 agrees at 8 bases. Per germline, CDR1 MNHNS and CDR2 SASEGT. Trimming cost V 6 bases and J 4 bases; bases outside gene matches: 7. CDR3 length: 14 amino acids. The CDR3 region has the DNA TGTGCCAGCAGGGCCACAGGGGGAGTCTATGGCTACACCTTC. This translates into CASRATGGVYGYTF.

This rearrangement joins TRBV2 to TRBJ2-7, with TRBD2 as a possible D gene (5 bases). Germline V gene data show CDR1 as SNHLY and CDR2 as FYNNEI. V was shortened by 0 bases and J by 6 bases, with 9 bases between the two germline ends. The CDR3 runs 13 residues. This CDR3 is CASSEAQRGEQYF. CDR3 in DNA: TGTGCCAGCAGTGAAGCGCAACGGGGCGAGCAGTACTTC.

This clone was seen a single time. The V gene is TRBV7-9, the J gene TRBJ1-1; D possibly corresponds to TRBD1 (5 bases). Between the trimmed V and J ends, which lost 5 bases and 3 bases, there was a span of 19 bases. This CDR3 has 16 residues. The germline V gene has CDR1 SEHNR and CDR2 FQNEAQ (reference sequence). The CDR3 nucleotides are TGTGCCAGCAGCCCCTCCGGTTGGGGGGTGGACACTGAAGCTTTCTTT. Its protein product is CASSPSGWGVDTEAFF.

The chain uses TRBV5-1 and TRBJ2-2; TRBD2 agrees at 9 bases. The CDR3 runs to 16 residues. Looked up from germline, CDR1 is SGHRS and CDR2 is YFSETQ. The trim removed 3 bases at V and 5 bases at J, leaving 8 bases unmatched. The CDR3 DNA follows: TGCGCCAGCAGCTATGTAGCGGGGGTTCGAACCGGGGAGCTGTTTTTT. Translation: CASSYVAGVRTGELFF.

This chain joins TRBV6-1 and TRBJ1-2, with 9 positions matching TRBD1. CDR3 length: 12 amino acids. Germline CDR1 reads MNHNS; CDR2 reads SASEGT. The V gene end was trimmed by 11 bases and the J gene end by 4 bases; junction bases not matched to a gene: 5. CDR3 loop: CAAKTGGYGYTF. Here the CDR3 DNA reads TGTGCCGCGAAGACAGGGGGCTATGGCTACACCTTC.

V usage is TRBV27 and J usage is TRBJ2-2; 14 nucleotides agree with TRBD2. Unmatched junction bases numbered 4, after V lost 6 bases and J lost 4 bases. The CDR3 totals 16 residues. Germline V gene lookup returns CDR1 MNHEY and CDR2 SMNVEV (reference sequence). CDR3 amino acids: CASRGLAGEITGELFF. CDR3 sequence (DNA): TGTGCCAGCAGGGGACTAGCGGGGGAGATCACCGGGGAGCTGTTTTTT.

The rearrangement uses TRBV29-1 and TRBJ1-1; D perhaps matches TRBD1 (6 bases). The germline V gene has CDR1 SQVTM and CDR2 ANQGSEA. CDR3 length: 16 amino acids. V lost 7 bases to trimming and J lost 0 bases, with 21 bases between them. The CDR3 nucleotides are TGCAGCGCCGGGACACCTAGTCTGGGAATGAACACTGAAGCTTTCTTT. It specifies CSAGTPSLGMNTEAFF.